This TCR beta chain was obtained from a study of blood T cell repertoires in COVID-19. Study details: Sources were T cells, B-cell-depleted T cells, or PBMCs; the material itself was cDNA or gDNA.

Measured with immunoSEQ multiplex PCR; TCRdb has only the in-frame clones, and not every one. This sample has around 190,000 clones, with over 75% found just once. The CDR3 length is 14 residues. Trimming pared 2 bases from V and 7 bases from J, leaving 14 bases between. The germline V gene has CDR1 SNHLY and CDR2 FYNNEI. Sequenced input: peripheral blood. The TCR comes from a man in his fifties with COVID-19, enrolled during active disease. This rearrangement joins TRBV2 to TRBJ1-2; D remains ambiguous. The CDR3 DNA sequence: TGTGCCAGCAGTGAATCGGTGATTGGAGGTGGCTACACCTTC. It encodes CASSESVIGGGYTF.